The 9 T cell receptor beta chains in this list originate from one sample, sequenced in a study of blood T cell repertoires in COVID-19. Data came from immunoSEQ multiplex PCR; TCRdb stores just in-frame clones and leaves some out. The sample shows more than 85,000 clones, just under 95% of them seen only once. Sequenced input: peripheral blood. These receptors were obtained from a man between 65 and 79 years old with acute or convalescent COVID-19.

V gene TRBV12-3 or TRBV12-4 combines with J gene TRBJ1-6; D call uncertain. V lost 5 bases to trimming and J lost 3 bases, with 5 bases between them. This CDR3 contains 13 residues. CDR3 sequence reads: CASSPNYNSPLHF. In nucleotides, the CDR3 is TGTGCCAGCAGTCCCAACTATAATTCACCCCTCCACTTT.

The chain employs TRBV27 and TRBJ2-7; 10 nucleotides align to TRBD1. The V gene's germline CDR1 is MNHEY and CDR2 SMNVEV (reference sequence). This CDR3 has 16 amino acids. V lost 6 bases and J lost 2; bases outside the gene matches: 10. The CDR3 DNA is TGTGCCAGCAGGCGAGCGCCGGGGACAGGGGCCTACGAGCAGTACTTC. As protein: CASRRAPGTGAYEQYF.

The chain is built from TRBV7-2 and TRBJ2-7, with no clear D. V dropped 2 bases and J dropped 3 bases, with 11 bases sitting between them. The germline V gene encodes CDR1 SGHTA and CDR2 FQGNSA. This CDR3 comprises 14 residues. The CDR3 loop reads CASSLWQNYYEQYF. The DNA of the CDR3 is TGTGCCAGCAGCTTATGGCAGAATTACTACGAGCAGTACTTC.

The J gene is TRBJ2-5, the V gene TRBV4-1, with 7 bases that match TRBD1. This CDR3 is built from 18 residues. CDR1 and CDR2 (germline): MGHRA, YSYEKL. The V segment lost 0 bases and the J segment 5 bases; nucleotides outside the gene matches: 15. This CDR3 reads CASSQDERKQGLRETQYF. In nucleotides, the CDR3 is TGCGCCAGCAGCCAAGATGAACGGAAACAGGGGTTGCGGGAGACCCAGTACTTC.

This clone was picked up one time. The rearrangement uses TRBV5-6 and TRBJ1-6; D not certain. The CDR3 runs 15 residues. The V end was cut by 3 bases, the J end by 5 bases, with 12 bases between. Looked up from germline, CDR1 is SGHDT and CDR2 is YYEEEE. CDR3 loop: CASSYRRTDNSPLHF. CDR3 sequence (DNA): TGTGCCAGCAGCTATCGGAGGACTGATAATTCACCCCTCCACTTT.

This chain links TRBV5-1 with TRBJ2-2, with 7 bases aligning to TRBD1. Germline CDR1 SGHRS, CDR2 YFSETQ. Trimming removed 6 bases from V and 0 bases from J; junction bases left unmatched: 2. The CDR3 runs to 14 residues. CDR3 region: CASKDRSNTGELFF. CDR3 nucleotides: TGCGCCAGCAAGGACAGGTCGAACACCGGGGAGCTGTTTTTT.

The DNA of the CDR3 is TGTGCCAGCAGTTTATCCCAAAGGGGGGGTCGGATGAACACTGAAGCTTTCTTT. Translated, it gives CASSLSQRGGRMNTEAFF. The chain is built from TRBV28 and TRBJ1-1; TRBD1 is a possible D gene (6 bases). With 1 base removed from V and 0 bases from J, the gap between germline ends came to 18 bases. CDR3 length: 18 residues. Germline V gene data show CDR1 as MDHEN and CDR2 as SYDVKM.

The CDR3 region is CASSLSGYTDTQYF. The CDR3 DNA sequence: TGTGCCAGTAGCCTTTCAGGATACACAGATACGCAGTATTTT. V and J are TRBV19 and TRBJ2-3; D not certain. Trimming cost V 6 bases and J 2 bases, with 12 bases left between them. Germline V gives CDR1 LNHDA, CDR2 SQIVND (reference sequence). This CDR3 comprises 14 residues.

This rearrangement joins TRBV6-5 to TRBJ2-7, with D maybe TRBD1 (6 bases). Germline CDR1 is MNHEY and CDR2 is SVGAGI. The CDR3 is 12 amino acids. V lost 2 bases to trimming and J lost 11 bases, with 13 bases between them. Here the CDR3 DNA reads TGTGCCAGCAGTTACGAACAGGGAAAGGAGTACTTC. It translates to CASSYEQGKEYF.